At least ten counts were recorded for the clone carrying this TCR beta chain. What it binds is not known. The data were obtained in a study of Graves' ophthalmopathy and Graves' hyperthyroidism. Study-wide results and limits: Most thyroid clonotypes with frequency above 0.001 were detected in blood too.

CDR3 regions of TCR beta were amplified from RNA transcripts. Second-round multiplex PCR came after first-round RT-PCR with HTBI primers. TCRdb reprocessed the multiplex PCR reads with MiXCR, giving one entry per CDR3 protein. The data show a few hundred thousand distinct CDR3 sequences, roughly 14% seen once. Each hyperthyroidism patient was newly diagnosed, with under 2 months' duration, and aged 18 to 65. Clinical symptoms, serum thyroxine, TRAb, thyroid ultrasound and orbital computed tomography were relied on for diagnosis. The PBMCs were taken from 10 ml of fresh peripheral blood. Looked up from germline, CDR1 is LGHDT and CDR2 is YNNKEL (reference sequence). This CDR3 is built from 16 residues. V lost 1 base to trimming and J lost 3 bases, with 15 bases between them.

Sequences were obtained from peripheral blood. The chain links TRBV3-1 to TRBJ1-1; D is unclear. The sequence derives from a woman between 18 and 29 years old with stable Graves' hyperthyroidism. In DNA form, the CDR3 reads TGTGCCAGCAGCCAAGCTCCATTCCGGGTCTACACTGAAGCTTTCTTT. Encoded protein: CASSQAPFRVYTEAFF.